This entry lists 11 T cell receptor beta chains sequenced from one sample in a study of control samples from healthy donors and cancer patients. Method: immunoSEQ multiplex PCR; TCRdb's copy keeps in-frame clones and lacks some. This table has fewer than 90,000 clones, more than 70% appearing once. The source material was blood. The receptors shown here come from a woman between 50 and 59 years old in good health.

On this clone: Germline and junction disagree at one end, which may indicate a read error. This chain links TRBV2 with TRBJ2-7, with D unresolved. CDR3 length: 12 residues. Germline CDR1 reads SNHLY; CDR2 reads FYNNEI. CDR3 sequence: CASSLSSYKQYF. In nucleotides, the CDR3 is TGTGCCAGCAGTTTAAGCTCCTACAAGCAGTACTTC.

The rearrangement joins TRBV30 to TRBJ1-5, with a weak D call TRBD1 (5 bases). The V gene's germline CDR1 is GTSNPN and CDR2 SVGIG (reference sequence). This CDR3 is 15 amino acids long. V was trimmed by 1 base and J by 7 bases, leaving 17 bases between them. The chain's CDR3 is CAWSGGDGRKQPQHF. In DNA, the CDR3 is TGTGCCTGGAGTGGGGGGGATGGTAGGAAACAGCCCCAGCATTTT.

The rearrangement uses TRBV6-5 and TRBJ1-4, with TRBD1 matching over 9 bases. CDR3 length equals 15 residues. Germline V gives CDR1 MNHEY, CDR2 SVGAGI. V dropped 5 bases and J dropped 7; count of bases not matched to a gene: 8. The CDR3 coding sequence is TGTGCCAGCAGTAGAACGACAGGGGGGGGTGAAAAACTGTTTTTT. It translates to CASSRTTGGGEKLFF.

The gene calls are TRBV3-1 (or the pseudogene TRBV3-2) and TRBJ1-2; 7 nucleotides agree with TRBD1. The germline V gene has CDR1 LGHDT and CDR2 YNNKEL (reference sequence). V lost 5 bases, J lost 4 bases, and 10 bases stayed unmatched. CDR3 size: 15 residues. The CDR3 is CASSKRGQVPYGYTF. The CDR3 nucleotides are TGTGCCAGCAGCAAAAGAGGACAGGTGCCCTATGGCTACACCTTC.

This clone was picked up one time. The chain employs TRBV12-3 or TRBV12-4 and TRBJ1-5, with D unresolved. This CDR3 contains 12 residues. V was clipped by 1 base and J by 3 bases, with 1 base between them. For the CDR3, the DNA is TGTGCCAGCAGTTTAGACAATCAGCCCCAGCATTTT. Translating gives CASSLDNQPQHF.

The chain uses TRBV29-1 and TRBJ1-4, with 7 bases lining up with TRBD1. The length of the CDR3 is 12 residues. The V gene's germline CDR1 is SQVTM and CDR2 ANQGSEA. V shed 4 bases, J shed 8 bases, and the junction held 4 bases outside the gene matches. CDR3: CSVGQGQEKLFF. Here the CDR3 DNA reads TGCAGCGTTGGACAGGGCCAAGAAAAACTGTTTTTT.

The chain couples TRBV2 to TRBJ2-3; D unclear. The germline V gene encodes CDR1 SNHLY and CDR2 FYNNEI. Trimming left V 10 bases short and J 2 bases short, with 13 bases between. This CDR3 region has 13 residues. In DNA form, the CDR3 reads TGTGCCACCCAGCAGCGTTACACAGATACGCAGTATTTT. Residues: CATQQRYTDTQYF.

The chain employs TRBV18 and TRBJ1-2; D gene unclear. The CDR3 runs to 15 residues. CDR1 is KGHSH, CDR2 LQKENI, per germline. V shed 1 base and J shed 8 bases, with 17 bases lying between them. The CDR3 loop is CASSPRAGSEDGYTF. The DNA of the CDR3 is TGTGCCAGCTCACCACGGGCGGGTTCGGAAGACGGCTACACCTTC.

For the CDR3, the DNA is TGTGCCACCACGTTGGCTCCGGGGCTGTACAATGAGCAGTTCTTC. Its translation is CATTLAPGLYNEQFF. The V call is TRBV6-5, the J call TRBJ2-1; D tentatively fits TRBD1 or TRBD2 (5 bases each). The V end lost 10 bases, the J end lost 4 bases, and 20 bases lay between the germline ends. Germline values: CDR1 MNHEY, CDR2 SVGAGI. This CDR3 contains 15 residues.

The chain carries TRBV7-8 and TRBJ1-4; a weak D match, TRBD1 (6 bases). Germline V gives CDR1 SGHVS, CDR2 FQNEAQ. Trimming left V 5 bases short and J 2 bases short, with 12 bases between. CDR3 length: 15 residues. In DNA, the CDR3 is TGTGCCAGCAGCCCAACAGGGTATACTAATGAAAAACTGTTTTTT. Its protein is CASSPTGYTNEKLFF.

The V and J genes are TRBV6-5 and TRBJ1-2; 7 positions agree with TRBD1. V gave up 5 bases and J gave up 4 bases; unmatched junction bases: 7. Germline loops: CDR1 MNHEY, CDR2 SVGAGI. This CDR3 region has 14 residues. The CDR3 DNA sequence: TGTGCCAGCAGTCGAGGACAGGCCTCCTATGGCTACACCTTC. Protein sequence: CASSRGQASYGYTF.